A selection of T cell receptor beta chains follows, all from one sample in a study of shared clonotypes between healthy human individuals. The method was immunoSEQ multiplex PCR; TCRdb's version includes in-frame clones alone and lacks a portion of them. The sample shows about 2.3 million clones, 85% to 95% of them seen only once. Material: naive CD4+ T cells from PBMCs. The receptors stem from a man between 18 and 35 years old in good health. Some clones in this sample may be carry-over from other donors' samples. Both conserved end residues are trimmed from each CDR3. The order of the fields is CDR3 length, J gene, V gene, D gene, CDR3 protein. The D gene is left open where the match is weak.

>12|TRBJ1-5|TRBV5-6|TRBD1
ASSARDRNQPQH
>12|TRBJ2-3|TRBV7-3|TRBD1
ASRSNRGTDTQY
>12|TRBJ2-7|TRBV5-1|NA
ASSPDSIPSEQY
>10|TRBJ2-7|TRBV14|NA
ASSRLTYEQY
>13|TRBJ2-3|TRBV27|TRBD1
ASSSKTGGTDTQY
>13|TRBJ2-1|TRBV5-8|NA
ASSLRGGLYNEQF
>12|TRBJ1-2|TRBV4-1|NA
ASSQDRDLYGYT
>10|TRBJ2-1|TRBV10-3|NA
AISDRYNEQF
>14|TRBJ2-2|TRBV7-9|NA
ASSKDRPNYTGELF
>12|TRBJ2-3|TRBV7-2|NA
ASSLASGADTQY
>14|TRBJ2-7|TRBV5-4|TRBD1
ASSWAGTGQAYEQY
>11|TRBJ2-6|TRBV6-1|NA
ASTLIEANVLT
>16|TRBJ2-1|TRBV10-3|TRBD2
AISEFTLAGGAYNEQF
>15|TRBJ2-1|TRBV28|TRBD1
ASSGNRDRVFSNEQF
>11|TRBJ2-5|TRBV5-1|NA
ASSSGSGETQY
>15|TRBJ2-1|TRBV7-8|TRBD2
ASSPQIAGATYNEQF
>12|TRBJ2-2|TRBV11-1|NA
ASSPIGYTGELF
>12|TRBJ2-1|TRBV19|TRBD2
ATSKREPYNEQF
>13|TRBJ2-3|TRBV5-1|NA
ASSSDPSSTDTQY
>11|TRBJ2-5|TRBV4-1|TRBD2
ASSRLALETQY
>13|TRBJ2-7|TRBV25-1|NA
ASSEYARSNSKQY
>12|TRBJ2-5|TRBV6-5|NA
ASSITGSHETQY
>10|TRBJ2-7|TRBV7-2|NA
ASSRMLGEQY
>13|TRBJ2-3|TRBV11-2|NA
ASSLGPPRQNTQY
>15|TRBJ2-3|TRBV7-8|NA
ASSTPPGRSITDTQY
>13|TRBJ1-2|TRBV9|NA
ASSVATAENYGYT
>15|TRBJ1-1|TRBV28|TRBD1
ASTPLGQGAGGTEAF
>14|NA|TRBV18|TRBD1
ASSATADRAVDEQY
>15|TRBJ2-1|TRBV4-2|TRBD2
ASSQERGGSVSVEQF
>12|TRBJ2-3|TRBV28|TRBD2
ASRRGRSTDTQY
>13|TRBJ2-1|TRBV7-2|TRBD1
ASSLSRDSYNEQF
>12|TRBJ1-2|TRBV5-4|NA
ASSGWDRNYGYT
>12|TRBJ2-5|TRBV7-2|NA
ASSTQAGDETQY
>12|TRBJ2-2|TRBV7-3|NA
ASSLRANTGELF
>14|TRBJ2-2|TRBV28|TRBD1
ASSSTGDVDTGELF
>11|TRBJ1-3|TRBV10-3|NA
AIRTDSGNTIY
>9|TRBJ2-1|TRBV15|TRBD2
ATSGGGEQF
>13|TRBJ2-1|TRBV5-1|NA
ASSVAGPSYNEQF
>12|TRBJ2-5|TRBV30|TRBD1
AWSLDRGQETQY
>15|TRBJ1-4|TRBV5-5|NA
ASSFGAGRGPDEKLF
>12|TRBJ1-6|TRBV19|TRBD1
ASTTRDRGIGLH
>10|TRBJ2-3|TRBV5-6|TRBD2
ASSLVPGLVY